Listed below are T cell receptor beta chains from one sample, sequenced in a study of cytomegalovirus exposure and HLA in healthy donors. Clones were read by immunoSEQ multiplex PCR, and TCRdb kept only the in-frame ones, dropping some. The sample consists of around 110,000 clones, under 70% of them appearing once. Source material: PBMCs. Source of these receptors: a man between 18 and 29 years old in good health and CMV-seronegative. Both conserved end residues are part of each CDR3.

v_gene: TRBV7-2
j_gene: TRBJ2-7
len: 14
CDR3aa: CASSLDRGVGEQYF

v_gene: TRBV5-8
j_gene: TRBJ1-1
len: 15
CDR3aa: CASSLGDRPNTEAFF

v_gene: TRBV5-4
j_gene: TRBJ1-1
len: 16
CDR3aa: CASSLGGHKSNTEAFF

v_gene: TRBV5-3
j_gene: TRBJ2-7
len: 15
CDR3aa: CARSLDPQGAYEQYF

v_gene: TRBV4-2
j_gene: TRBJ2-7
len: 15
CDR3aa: CASSQELVGSYEQYF

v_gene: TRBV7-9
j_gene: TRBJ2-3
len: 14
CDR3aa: CASSTSRVDPGQYF

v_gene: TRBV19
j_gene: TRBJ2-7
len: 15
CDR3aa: CASSINSGATYEQYF

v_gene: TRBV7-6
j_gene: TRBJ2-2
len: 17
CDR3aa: CASSYGTGGDFAGELFF

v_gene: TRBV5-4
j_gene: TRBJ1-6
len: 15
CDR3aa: CASSLQGSYNSPLHF

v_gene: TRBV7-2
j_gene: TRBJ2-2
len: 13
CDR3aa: CASSSSTGGELFF

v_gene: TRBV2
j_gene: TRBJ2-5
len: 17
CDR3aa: CASSWTSGGAGPETQYF

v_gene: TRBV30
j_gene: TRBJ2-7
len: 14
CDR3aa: CAWKTSGITYEQYF

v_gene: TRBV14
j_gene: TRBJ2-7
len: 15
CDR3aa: CASTWRDRVPYEQYF

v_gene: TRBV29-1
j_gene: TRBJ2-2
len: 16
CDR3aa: CSVGGLAGGGTGELFF

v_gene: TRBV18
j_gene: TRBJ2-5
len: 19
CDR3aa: CASSPIAQGAPRVGETQYF

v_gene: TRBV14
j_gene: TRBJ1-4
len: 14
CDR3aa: CASSQGLGREKLFF

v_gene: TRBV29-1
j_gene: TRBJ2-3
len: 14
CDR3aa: CSVGVGTVSDTQYF

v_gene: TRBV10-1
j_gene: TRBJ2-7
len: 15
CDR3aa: CASSLGTANTSGQYF

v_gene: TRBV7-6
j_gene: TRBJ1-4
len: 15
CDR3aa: CASSQEGVVNEKLFF

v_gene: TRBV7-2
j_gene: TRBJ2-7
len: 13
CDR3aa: CASSLGGVREQYF

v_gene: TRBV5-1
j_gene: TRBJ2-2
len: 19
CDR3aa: CASSLAMGSGGLNTGELFF

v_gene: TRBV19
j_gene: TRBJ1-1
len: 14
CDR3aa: CASSALRQNTEAFF

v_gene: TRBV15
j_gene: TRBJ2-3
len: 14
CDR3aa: CATSNGQSTDTQYF

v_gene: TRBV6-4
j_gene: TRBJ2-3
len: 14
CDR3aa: CASSRDSHTDTQYF

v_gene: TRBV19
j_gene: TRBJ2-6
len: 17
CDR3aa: CASSIETGLSGANVLTF

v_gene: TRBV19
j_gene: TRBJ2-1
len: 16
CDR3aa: CASSIGAGGSTNEQFF

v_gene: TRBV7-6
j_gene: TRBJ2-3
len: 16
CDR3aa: CASSLTSGGWTDTQYF

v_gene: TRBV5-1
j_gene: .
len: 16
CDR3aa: CASSFSGGQKSYEQYF

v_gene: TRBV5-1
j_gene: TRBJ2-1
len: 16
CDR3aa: CASSLGSTGEKNEQFF

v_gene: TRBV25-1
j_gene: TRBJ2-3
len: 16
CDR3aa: CASSERWSGSGVTQYF

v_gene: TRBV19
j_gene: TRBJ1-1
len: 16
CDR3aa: CASSRQTRGMNTEAFF

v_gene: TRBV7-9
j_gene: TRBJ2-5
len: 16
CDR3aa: CARTPVSLAEKETQYF

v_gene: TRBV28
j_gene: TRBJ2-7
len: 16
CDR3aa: CASSFLAGGLSYEQYF

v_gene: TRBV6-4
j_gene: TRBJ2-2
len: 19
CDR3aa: CASSDRRPGLAGNTGELFF

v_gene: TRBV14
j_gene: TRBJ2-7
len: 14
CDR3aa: CASSQVGLSYEQYF

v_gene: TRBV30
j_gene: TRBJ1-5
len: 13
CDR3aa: CAWSGTGNQPQHF

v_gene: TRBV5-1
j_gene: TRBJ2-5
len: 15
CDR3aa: CASSFSPGQQETQYF

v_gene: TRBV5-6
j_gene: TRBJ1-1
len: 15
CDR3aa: CASSFLGAPDTEAFF

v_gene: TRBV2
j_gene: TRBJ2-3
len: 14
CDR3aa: CASKWSGKTDTQYF